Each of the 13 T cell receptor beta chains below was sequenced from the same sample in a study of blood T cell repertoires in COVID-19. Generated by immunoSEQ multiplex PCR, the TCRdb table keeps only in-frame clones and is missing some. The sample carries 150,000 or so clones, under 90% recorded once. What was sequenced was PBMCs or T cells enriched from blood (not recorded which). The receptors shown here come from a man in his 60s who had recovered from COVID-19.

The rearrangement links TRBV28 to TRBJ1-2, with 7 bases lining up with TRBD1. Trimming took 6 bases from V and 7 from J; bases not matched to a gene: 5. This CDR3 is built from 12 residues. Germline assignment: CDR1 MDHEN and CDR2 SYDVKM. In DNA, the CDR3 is TGTGCCAGCAGCCGCGACAGGGTTGGCTACACCTTC. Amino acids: CASSRDRVGYTF.

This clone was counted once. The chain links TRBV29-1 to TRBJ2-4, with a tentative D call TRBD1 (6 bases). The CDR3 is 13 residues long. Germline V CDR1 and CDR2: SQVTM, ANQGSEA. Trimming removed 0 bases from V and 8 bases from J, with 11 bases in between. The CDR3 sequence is CSVEDVEGDIQYF. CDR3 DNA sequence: TGCAGCGTTGAAGATGTTGAGGGGGACATTCAGTACTTC.

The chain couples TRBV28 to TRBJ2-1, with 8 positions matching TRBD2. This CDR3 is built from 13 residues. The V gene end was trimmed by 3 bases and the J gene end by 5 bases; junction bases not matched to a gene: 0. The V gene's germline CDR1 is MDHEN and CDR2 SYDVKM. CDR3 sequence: CASSFGGDNEQFF. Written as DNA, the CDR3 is TGTGCCAGCAGTTTCGGGGGGGACAATGAGCAGTTCTTC. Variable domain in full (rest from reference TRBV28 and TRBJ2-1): DVKVTQSSRYLVKRTGEKVFLECVQDMDHENMFWYRQDPGLGLRLIYFSYDVKMKEKGDIPEGYSVSREKKERFSLILESASTNQTSMYLCASSFGGDNEQFFGPGTRLTVL.

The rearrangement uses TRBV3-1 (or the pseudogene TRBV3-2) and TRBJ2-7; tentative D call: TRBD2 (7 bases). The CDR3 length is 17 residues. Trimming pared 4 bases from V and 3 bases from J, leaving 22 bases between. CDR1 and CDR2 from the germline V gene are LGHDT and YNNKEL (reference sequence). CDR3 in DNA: TGTGCCAGCAGCCTTAGGGCGGGGGCGCCCTCCAACTACGAGCAGTACTTC. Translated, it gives CASSLRAGAPSNYEQYF.

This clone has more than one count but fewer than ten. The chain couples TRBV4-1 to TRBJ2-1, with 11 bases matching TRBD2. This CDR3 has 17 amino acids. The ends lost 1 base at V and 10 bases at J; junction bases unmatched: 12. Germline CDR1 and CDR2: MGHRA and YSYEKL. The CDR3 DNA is TGCGCCAGCAGCCAAGGCCCCACTAGCGGGAGAGTCAGGGAGCAGTTCTTC. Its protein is CASSQGPTSGRVREQFF.

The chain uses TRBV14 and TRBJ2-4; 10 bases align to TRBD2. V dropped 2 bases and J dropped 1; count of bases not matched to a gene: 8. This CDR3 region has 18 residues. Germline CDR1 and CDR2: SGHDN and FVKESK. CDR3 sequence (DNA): TGTGCCAGCAGCCAAACTAGCGGGGTTACAAGGGCCAAAAACATTCAGTACTTC. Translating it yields CASSQTSGVTRAKNIQYF.

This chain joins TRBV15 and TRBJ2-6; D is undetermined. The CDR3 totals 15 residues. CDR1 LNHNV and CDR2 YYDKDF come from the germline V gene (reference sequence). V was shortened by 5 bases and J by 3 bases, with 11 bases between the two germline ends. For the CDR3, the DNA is TGTGCCACCAGCGGCGGAGTTGGTGGGGCCAACGTCCTGACTTTC. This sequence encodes CATSGGVGGANVLTF.

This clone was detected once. The CDR3 region is CASSFSRLRGVSPLHF. Written as DNA, the CDR3 is TGTGCCAGCAGCTTCTCTCGACTCAGGGGAGTTTCACCCCTCCACTTT. The rearrangement uses TRBV27 and TRBJ1-6; perhaps TRBD1 as D (6 bases). The CDR3 is 16 residues long. Germline V gives CDR1 MNHEY, CDR2 SMNVEV (reference sequence). V was clipped by 6 bases and J by 9 bases, with 21 bases between them.

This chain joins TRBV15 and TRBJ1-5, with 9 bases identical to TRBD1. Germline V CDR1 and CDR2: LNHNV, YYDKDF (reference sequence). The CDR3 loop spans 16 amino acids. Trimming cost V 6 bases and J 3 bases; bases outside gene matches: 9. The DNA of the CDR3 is TGTGCCACCAGTGGTGCTGGGACAGGGAACAATCAGCCCCAGCATTTT. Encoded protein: CATSGAGTGNNQPQHF.

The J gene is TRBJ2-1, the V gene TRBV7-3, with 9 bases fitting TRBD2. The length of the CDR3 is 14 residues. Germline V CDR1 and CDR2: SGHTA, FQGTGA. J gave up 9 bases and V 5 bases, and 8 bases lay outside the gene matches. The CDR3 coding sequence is TGTGCCAGCAGCCCCCGGACTAGCGTGGTTGAGCAGTTCTTC. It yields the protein CASSPRTSVVEQFF. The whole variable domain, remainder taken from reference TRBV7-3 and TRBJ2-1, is GAGVSQTPSNKVTEKGKYVELRCDPISGHTALYWYRQSLGQGPEFLIYFQGTGAADDSGLPNDRFFAVRPEGSVSTLKIQRTERGDSAVYLCASSPRTSVVEQFFGPGTRLTVL.

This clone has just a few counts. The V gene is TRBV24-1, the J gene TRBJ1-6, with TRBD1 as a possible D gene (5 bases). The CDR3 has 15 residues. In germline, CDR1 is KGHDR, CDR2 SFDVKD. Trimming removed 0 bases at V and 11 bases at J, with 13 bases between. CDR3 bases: TGTGCCACCAGTGATTTGCCCGGGGGGGATGCACCCCTCCACTTT. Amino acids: CATSDLPGGDAPLHF.

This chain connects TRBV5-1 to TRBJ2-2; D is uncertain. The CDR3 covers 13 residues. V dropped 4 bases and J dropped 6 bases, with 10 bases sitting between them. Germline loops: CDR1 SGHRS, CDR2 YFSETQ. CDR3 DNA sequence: TGCGCCAGCAGCAGCTCTCTGGCCGGGGAGCTGTTTTTT. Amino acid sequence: CASSSSLAGELFF.

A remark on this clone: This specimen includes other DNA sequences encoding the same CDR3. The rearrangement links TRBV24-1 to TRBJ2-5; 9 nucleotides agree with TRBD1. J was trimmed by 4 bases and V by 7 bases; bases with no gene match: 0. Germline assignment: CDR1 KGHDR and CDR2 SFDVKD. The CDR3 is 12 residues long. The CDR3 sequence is CATRDRGETQYF. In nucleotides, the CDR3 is TGTGCCACCAGGGACAGGGGAGAGACCCAGTACTTC.